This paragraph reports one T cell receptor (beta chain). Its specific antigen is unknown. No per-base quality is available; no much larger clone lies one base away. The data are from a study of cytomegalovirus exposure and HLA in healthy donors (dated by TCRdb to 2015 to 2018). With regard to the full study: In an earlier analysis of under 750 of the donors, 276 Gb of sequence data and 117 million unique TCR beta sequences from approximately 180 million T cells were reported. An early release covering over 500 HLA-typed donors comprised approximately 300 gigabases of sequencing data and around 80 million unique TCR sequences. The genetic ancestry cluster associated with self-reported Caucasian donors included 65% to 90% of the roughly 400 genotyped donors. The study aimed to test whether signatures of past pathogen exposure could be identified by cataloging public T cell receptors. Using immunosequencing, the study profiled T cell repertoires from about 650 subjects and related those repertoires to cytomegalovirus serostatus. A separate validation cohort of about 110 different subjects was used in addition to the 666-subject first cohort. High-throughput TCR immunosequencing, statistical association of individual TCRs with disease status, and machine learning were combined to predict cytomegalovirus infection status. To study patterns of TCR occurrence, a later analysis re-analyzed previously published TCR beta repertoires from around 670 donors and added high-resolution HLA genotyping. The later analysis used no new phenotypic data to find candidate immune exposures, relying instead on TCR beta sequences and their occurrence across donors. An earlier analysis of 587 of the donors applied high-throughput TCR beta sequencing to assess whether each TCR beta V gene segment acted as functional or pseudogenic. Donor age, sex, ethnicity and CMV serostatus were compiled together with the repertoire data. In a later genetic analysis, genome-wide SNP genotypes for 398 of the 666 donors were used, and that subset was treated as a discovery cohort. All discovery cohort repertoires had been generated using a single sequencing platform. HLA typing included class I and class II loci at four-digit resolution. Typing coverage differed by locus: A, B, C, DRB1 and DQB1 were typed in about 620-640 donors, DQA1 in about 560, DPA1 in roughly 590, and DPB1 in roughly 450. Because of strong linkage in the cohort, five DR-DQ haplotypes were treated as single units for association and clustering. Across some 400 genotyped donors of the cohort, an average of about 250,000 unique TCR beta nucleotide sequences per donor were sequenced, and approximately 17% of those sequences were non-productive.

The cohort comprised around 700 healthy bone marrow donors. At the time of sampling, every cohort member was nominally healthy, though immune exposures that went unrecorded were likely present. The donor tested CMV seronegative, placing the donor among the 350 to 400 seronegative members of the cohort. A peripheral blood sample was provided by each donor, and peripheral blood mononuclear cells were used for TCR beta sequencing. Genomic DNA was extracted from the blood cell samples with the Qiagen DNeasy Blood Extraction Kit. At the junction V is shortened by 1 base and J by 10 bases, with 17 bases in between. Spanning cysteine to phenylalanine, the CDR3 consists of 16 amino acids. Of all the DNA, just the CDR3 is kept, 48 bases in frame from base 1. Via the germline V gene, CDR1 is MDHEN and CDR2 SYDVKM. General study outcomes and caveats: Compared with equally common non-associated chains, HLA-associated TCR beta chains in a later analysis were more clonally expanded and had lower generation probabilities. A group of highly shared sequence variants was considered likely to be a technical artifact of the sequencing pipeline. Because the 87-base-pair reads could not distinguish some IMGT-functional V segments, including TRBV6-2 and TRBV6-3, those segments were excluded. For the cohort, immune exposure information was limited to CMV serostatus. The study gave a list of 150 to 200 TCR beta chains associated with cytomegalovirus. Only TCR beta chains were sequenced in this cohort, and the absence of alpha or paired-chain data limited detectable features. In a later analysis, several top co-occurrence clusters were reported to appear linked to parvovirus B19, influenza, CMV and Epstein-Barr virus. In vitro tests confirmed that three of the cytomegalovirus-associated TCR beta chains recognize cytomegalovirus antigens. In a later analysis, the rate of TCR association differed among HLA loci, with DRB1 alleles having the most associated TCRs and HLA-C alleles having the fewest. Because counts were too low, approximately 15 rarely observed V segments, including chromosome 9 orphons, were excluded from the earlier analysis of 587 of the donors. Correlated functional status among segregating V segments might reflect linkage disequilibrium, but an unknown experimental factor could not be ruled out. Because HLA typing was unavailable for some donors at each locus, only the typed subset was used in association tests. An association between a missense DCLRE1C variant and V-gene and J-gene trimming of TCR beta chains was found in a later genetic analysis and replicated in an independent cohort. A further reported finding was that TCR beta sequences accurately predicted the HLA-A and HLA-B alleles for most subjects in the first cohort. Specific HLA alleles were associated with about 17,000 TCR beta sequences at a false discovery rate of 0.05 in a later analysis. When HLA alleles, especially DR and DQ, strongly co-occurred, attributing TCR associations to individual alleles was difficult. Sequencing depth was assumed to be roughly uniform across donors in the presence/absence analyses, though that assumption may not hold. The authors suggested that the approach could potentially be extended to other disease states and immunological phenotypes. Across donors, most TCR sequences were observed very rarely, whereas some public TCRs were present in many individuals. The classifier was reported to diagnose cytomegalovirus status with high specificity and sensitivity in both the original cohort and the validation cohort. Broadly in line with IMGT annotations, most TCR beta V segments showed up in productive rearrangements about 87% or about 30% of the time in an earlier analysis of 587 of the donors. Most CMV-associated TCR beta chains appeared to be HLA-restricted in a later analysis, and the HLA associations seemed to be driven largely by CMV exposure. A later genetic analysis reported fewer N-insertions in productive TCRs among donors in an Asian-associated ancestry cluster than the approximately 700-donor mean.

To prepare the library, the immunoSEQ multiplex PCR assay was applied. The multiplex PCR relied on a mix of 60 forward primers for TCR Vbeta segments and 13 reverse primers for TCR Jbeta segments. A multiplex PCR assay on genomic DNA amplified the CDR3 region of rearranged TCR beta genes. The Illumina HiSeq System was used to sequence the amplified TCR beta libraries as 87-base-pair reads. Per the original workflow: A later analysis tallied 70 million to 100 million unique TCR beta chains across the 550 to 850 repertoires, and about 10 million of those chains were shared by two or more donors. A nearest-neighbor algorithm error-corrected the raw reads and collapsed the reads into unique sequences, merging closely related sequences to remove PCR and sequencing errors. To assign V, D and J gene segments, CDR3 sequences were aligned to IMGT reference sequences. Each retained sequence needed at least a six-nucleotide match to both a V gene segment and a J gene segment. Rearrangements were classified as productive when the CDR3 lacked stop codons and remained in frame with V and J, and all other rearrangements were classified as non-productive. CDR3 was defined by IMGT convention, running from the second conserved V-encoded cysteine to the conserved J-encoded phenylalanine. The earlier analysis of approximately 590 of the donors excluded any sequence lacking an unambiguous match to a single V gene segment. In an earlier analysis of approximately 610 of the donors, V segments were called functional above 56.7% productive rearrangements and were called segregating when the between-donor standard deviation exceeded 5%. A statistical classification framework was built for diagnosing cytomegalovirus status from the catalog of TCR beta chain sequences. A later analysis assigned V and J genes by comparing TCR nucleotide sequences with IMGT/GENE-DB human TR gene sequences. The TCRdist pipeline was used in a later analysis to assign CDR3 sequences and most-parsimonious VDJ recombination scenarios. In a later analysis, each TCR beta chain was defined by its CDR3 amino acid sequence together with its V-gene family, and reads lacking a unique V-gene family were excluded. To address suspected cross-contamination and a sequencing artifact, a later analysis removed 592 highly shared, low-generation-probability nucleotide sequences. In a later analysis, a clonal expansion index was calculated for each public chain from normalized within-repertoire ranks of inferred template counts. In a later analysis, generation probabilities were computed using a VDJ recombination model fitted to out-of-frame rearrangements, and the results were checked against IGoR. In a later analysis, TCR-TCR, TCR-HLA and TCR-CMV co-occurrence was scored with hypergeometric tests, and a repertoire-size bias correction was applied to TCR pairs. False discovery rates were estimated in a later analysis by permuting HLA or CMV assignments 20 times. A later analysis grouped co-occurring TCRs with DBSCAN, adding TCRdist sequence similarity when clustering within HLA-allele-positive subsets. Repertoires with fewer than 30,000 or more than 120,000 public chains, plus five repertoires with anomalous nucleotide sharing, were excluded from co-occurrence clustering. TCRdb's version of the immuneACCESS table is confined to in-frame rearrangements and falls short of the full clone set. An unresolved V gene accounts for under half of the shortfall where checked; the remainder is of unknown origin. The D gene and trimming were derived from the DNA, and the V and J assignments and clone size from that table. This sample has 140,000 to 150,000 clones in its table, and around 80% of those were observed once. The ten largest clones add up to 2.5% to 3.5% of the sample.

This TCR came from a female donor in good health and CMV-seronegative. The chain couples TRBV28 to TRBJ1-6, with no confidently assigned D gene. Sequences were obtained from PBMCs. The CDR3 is CASSLSVGGKGSPLHF. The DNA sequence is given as TGTGCCAGCAGTTTATCAGTGGGAGGGAAAGGCTCACCCCTCCACTTT.